This entry describes one T cell receptor (beta chain). The data stem from a study of blood T cell repertoires in COVID-19. About the study: Sample material is recorded as cDNA or gDNA derived from T cells, B-cell-depleted T cells, or PBMCs.

Repertoires were generated with immunoSEQ multiplex PCR, while TCRdb's copy carries only in-frame clones and drops some. The profile covers tens of thousands of clones, with around 83% appearing a single time and about 44% taken by the ten largest. Sequencing was performed on peripheral blood. This receptor was identified in a woman of 80 years or more with active or convalescent COVID-19.

As DNA, the CDR3 is TGCGCCAGCAGCCCCCAAGGACTAGCGGAGAGCTCCTACAATGAGCAGTTCTTC. Its translation is CASSPQGLAESSYNEQFF. The V and J genes are TRBV5-1 and TRBJ2-1; 10 nucleotides line up with TRBD2. Germline-derived CDR1 and CDR2 are SGHRS and YFSETQ. V was clipped by 4 bases and J by 0 bases; unmatched bases: 10. The CDR3 is 18 residues long.